What follows are 11 T cell receptor beta chains derived from one specimen sequenced in a study of blood T cells in healthy people across ages. Combining a sample-barcoded 5' primer with a J-beta primer mix, a second PCR ran for roughly 7 to 11 cycles. TCRdb fed the 5' RACE reads into MiXCR, producing one record per CDR3 protein. The table has about 970,000 distinct CDR3 sequences, around 54% seen once; the top ten hold about a fifth. Sequencing was done on a sample of blood. The receptor source for this set is a woman aged 55-69 years in good health.

The chain carries TRBV2 and TRBJ2-3, with TRBD2 matching over 8 bases. The V and J ends lost 4 bases and 8 bases, in that order; junction bases with no gene match: 2. The CDR3 extends over 12 amino acids. CDR1 is SNHLY, CDR2 FYNNEI, per germline. The CDR3 spells CASSGLAFTQYF. The CDR3 DNA sequence: TGTGCCAGCAGTGGACTAGCGTTTACGCAGTATTTT.

V and J are TRBV29-1 and TRBJ1-2, with TRBD1 matching 8 bases. With V trimmed by 6 bases and J by 0 bases, 3 bases remained unmatched. Germline CDR1 is SQVTM and CDR2 is ANQGSEA. The CDR3 covers 13 residues. The CDR3 spells CSVGQGANYGYTF. The CDR3 DNA follows: TGCAGCGTCGGACAGGGCGCTAACTATGGCTACACCTTC.

This chain joins TRBV18 and TRBJ1-1, with D tentatively TRBD1 (6 bases). Trimming removed 0 bases from V and 1 base from J, with 12 bases in between. Germline V lookup: CDR1 KGHSH, CDR2 LQKENI. This CDR3 is built from 16 residues. The CDR3 loop reads CASSPPGRGPNTEAFF. The CDR3 DNA sequence: TGTGCCAGCTCACCACCGGGGCGGGGGCCGAACACTGAAGCTTTCTTT.

In its sample, this clonotype was seen many times. The chain carries TRBV20-1 and TRBJ2-7; D not certain. In germline, CDR1 is DFQATT, CDR2 SNEGSKA (reference sequence). Between the trimmed V and J ends, which lost 5 bases and 1 base, there was a span of 15 bases. The CDR3 consists of 14 residues. CDR3 DNA sequence: TGCAGTGCTCGACGGGTTACACGATCCTACGAGCAGTACTTC. Translating it yields CSARRVTRSYEQYF.

J is TRBJ2-7 and V is TRBV28; no definite D call. Germline CDR1 is MDHEN and CDR2 is SYDVKM. The CDR3 runs 15 residues. V lost 2 bases and J lost 2, with 13 bases in between. CDR3 residues: CASSLAARSAYEQYF. For the CDR3, the DNA is TGTGCCAGCAGTTTAGCGGCAAGAAGTGCCTACGAGCAGTACTTC.

This chain links TRBV7-4 with TRBJ2-5, with D possibly TRBD2 on 6 matching bases. Trimming removed 2 bases from V and 3 bases from J, with 16 bases in between. Germline V gene data show CDR1 as SGHVT and CDR2 as SQSDAQ. This CDR3 region has 16 residues. The chain's CDR3 is CASSLRNRERKETQYF. The CDR3 DNA follows: TGTGCCAGCAGCTTACGGAACCGGGAGAGAAAAGAGACCCAGTACTTC.

This clonotype was recorded once. The rearrangement uses TRBV9 and TRBJ2-1; the D gene is possibly TRBD2 (6 bases). The tail of the sequence fits TRBJ2-7 better, so the J call may be wrong. Germline loops: CDR1 SGDLS, CDR2 YYNGEE. This CDR3 has 16 residues. CDR3 DNA sequence: TGTGCCAGCAGCGCCCATCTAGCGAGCTCCTACAATGAGCAGTACTTC. Its translation: CASSAHLASSYNEQYF.

This clonotype was seen once. This CDR3 is CATGGYRDPYNEQFF. The CDR3 DNA sequence: TGTGCCACCGGGGGGTACAGGGACCCCTACAATGAGCAGTTCTTC. The chain uses TRBV24-1 and TRBJ2-1; D may correspond to TRBD1 or TRBD2 (6 bases each). The germline V and J ends were trimmed by 9 bases and 2 bases, with 16 bases remaining between them. CDR3 length equals 15 residues. Germline loops: CDR1 KGHDR, CDR2 SFDVKD.

In its sample, this clonotype was seen a few times. The J gene is TRBJ2-1, the V gene TRBV5-1, with D unresolved. The CDR3 contains 15 residues. V shed 3 bases and J shed 0 bases, with 10 bases lying between them. CDR1 SGHRS and CDR2 YFSETQ come from the germline V gene. The CDR3 DNA reads TGCGCCAGCAGCTCTAGGGTGGGCTCCTACAATGAGCAGTTCTTC. Its protein is CASSSRVGSYNEQFF.

V usage is TRBV3-1 and J usage is TRBJ2-1, with 11 positions matching TRBD2. Trimming removed 4 bases from V and 10 bases from J; junction bases left unmatched: 9. In germline, CDR1 is LGHDT, CDR2 YNNKEL (reference sequence). CDR3 length: 15 residues. CDR3 coding DNA: TGTGCCAGCAGCCGAACTAGCGGGAGTAGGAGGGAGCAGTTCTTC. The encoded protein is CASSRTSGSRREQFF.

This clonotype turned up a few times. This chain links TRBV20-1 with TRBJ2-7, with 8 nucleotides matching TRBD2. The CDR3 covers 13 residues. The germline V gene encodes CDR1 DFQATT and CDR2 SNEGSKA (reference sequence). V was pared by 5 bases and J by 3 bases, with 6 bases of the junction left unmatched. DNA of the CDR3: TGCAGTGCTCCAGCGGGAGTCAACTACGAGCAGTACTTC. This gives the protein CSAPAGVNYEQYF.